What follows are 2 T cell receptor beta chains derived from one specimen sequenced in a study of CD8 T cells in cerebrospinal fluid in Alzheimer's disease. TCRdb reprocessed the 10x single-cell sequencing reads, keeping one entry per CDR3 protein, no DNA. Its listing shows over a thousand distinct CDR3 sequences. Sequences were obtained from cerebrospinal fluid. These receptor sequences come from a human donor with Alzheimer's disease.

Considering frequency, this clonotype is medium-sized. The chain has TRBV5-1 and TRBJ2-7; TCRdb's assignment of TRBD1 cannot be checked, as there is no DNA. Germline lookup yields CDR1 SGHRS and CDR2 YFSETQ. There are 14 residues in the CDR3. CDR3 amino acids: CASSPQGAASEQYF.

By frequency, this clonotype is large. The chain recombines TRBV7-8 with TRBJ2-6; TCRdb reports TRBD1, a call that lacks DNA to check it against. The CDR3 covers 16 residues. In germline, CDR1 is SGHVS, CDR2 FQNEAQ. The CDR3 is CASVGDRGSGANVLTF.